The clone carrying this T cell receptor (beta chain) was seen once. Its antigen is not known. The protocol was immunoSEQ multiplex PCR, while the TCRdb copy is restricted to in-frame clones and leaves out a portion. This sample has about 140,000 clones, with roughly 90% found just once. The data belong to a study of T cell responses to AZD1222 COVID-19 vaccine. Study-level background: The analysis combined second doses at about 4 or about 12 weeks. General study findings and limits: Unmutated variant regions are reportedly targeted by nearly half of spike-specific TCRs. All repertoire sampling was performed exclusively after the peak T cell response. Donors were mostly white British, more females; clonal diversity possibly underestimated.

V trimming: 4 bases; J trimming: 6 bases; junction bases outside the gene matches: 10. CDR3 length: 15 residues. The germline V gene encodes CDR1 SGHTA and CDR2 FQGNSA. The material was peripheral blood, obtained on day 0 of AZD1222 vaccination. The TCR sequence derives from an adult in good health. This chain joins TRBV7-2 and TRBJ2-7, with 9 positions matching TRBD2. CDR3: CASSSAAGGFREQYF. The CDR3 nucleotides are TGTGCCAGCAGCTCCGCGGCGGGAGGGTTTCGCGAGCAGTACTTC.